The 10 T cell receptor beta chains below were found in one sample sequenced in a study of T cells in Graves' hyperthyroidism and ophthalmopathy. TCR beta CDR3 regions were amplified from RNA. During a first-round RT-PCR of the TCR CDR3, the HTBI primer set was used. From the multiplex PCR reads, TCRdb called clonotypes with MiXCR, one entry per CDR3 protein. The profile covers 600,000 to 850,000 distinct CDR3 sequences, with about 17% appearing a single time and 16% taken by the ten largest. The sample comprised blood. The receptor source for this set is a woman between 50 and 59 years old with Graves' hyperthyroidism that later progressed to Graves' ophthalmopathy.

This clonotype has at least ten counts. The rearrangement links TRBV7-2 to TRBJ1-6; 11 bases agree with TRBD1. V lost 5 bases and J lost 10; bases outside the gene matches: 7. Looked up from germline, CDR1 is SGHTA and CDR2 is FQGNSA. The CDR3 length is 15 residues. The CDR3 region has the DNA TGTGCCAGCAGCAGCCTGGGACAGGGGGAATCACCCCTCCACTTT. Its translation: CASSSLGQGESPLHF.

The CDR3 sequence is CASSPAGPGSQFF. CDR3 DNA sequence: TGTGCCAGCAGCCCGGCCGGTCCAGGATCTCAGTTCTTC. V is TRBV11-1 and J is TRBJ2-1; D gene uncertain. Germline lookup yields CDR1 SGHAT and CDR2 FQDESV (reference sequence). This CDR3 is 13 amino acids long. Trimming took 5 bases from V and 13 from J, leaving 18 bases between them.

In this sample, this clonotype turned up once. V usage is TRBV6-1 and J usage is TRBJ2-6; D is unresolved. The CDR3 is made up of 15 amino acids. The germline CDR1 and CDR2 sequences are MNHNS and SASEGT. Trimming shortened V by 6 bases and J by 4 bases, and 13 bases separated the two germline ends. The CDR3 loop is CASSRDLGGANVLTF. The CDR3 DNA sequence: TGTGCCAGCAGCCGCGACTTGGGGGGGGCCAACGTCCTGACTTTC.

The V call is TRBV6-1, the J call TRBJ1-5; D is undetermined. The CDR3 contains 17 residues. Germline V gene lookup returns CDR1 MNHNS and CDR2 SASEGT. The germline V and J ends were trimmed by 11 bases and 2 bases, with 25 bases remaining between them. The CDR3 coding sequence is TGTGCCCGTGCCAGCAGCCCTAGGCCCTGTCGCAATCAGCCCCAGCATTTT. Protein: CARASSPRPCRNQPQHF.

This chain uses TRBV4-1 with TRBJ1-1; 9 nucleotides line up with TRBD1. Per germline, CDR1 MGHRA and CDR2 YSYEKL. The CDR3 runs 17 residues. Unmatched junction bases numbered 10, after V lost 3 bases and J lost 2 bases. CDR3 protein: CASSHQTGGVINTEAFF. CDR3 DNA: TGCGCCAGCAGCCACCAGACAGGGGGAGTAATCAACACTGAAGCTTTCTTT.

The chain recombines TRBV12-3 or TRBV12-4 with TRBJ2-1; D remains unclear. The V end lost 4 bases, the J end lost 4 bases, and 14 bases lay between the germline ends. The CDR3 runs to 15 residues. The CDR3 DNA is TGTGCCAGCAGTTCTCTAGTCCCTCCTTACAATGAGCAGTTCTTC. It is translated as CASSSLVPPYNEQFF.

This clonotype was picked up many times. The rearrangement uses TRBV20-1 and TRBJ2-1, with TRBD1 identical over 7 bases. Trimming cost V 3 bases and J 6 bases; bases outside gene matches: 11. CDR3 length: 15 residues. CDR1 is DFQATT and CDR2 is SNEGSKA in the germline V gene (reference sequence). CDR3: CSARRQGSWVNEQFF. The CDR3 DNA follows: TGCAGTGCTAGGCGACAGGGAAGTTGGGTCAATGAGCAGTTCTTC.

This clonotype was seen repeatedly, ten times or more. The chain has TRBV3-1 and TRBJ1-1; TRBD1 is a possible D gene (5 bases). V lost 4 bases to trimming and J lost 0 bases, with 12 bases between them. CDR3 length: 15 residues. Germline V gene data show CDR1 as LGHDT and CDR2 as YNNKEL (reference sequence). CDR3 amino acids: CASSPRVTVNTEAFF. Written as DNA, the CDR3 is TGTGCCAGCAGCCCCAGGGTGACAGTGAACACTGAAGCTTTCTTT.

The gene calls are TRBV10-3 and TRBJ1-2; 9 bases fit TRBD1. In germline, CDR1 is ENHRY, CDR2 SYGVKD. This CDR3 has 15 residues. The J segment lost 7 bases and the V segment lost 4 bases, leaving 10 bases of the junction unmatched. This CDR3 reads CAISAIKQGAFGYTF. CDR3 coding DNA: TGTGCCATCAGTGCTATCAAACAGGGGGCTTTTGGCTACACCTTC.

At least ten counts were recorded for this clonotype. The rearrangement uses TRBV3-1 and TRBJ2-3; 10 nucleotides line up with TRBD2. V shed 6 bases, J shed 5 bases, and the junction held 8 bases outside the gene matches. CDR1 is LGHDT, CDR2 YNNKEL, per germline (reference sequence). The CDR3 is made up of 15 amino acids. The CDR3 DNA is TGTGCCAGCAGTCCCGGGACTAGCGAGGTAGATACGCAGTATTTT. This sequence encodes CASSPGTSEVDTQYF.